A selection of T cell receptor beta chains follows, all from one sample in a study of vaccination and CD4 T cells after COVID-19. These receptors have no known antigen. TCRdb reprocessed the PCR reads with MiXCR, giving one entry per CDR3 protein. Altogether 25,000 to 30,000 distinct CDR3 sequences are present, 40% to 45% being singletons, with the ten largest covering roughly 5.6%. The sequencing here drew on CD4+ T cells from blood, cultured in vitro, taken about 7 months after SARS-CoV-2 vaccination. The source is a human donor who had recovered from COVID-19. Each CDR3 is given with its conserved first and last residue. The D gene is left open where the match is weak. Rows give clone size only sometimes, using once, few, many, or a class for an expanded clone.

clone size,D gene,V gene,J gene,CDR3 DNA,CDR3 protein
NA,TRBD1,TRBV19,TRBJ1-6,TGTGCCAGTAGGGGACAGCAGCTTACCAATAATTCACCCCTCCACTTT,CASRGQQLTNNSPLHF
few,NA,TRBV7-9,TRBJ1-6,TGTGCCAGCAGCTCCTCAGGGGCCCTTAATTCACCCCTCCACTTT,CASSSSGALNSPLHF
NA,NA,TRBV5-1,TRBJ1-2,TGCGCCAGCAGCTTGTCTGGGGTAGCCTATGGCTACACCTTC,CASSLSGVAYGYTF
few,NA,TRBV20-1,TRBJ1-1,TGCAGTGCTAGTTCGGGGTCCGGCACTGAAGCTTTCTTT,CSASSGSGTEAFF
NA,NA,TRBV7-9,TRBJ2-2,TGTGCCAGCAGCTTCGAGGCTGTAAACACCGGGGAGCTGTTTTTT,CASSFEAVNTGELFF
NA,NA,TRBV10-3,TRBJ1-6,TGTGCCATCAGCCCGCGGGGTCAGTACAATTCACCCCTCCACTTT,CAISPRGQYNSPLHF
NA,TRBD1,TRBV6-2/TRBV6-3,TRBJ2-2,TGTGCCAGCCTGGCGACAGGGGCGACCGGGGAGCTGTTTTTT,CASLATGATGELFF
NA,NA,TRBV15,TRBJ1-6,TGTGCCACCAGCAGAGGGGAACAGACCTATAATTCACCCCTCCACTTT,CATSRGEQTYNSPLHF
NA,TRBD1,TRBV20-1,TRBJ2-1,TGCAGTGCTCGCACAGGGGGTAGTGGCCACTCTACCCTATACAATGAGCAGTTCTTC,CSARTGGSGHSTLYNEQFF
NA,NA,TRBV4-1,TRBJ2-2,TGCGCCAGCAGCCTAATCAGTTACCGGGGGGCGTCGACCGGGGAGCTGTTTTTT,CASSLISYRGASTGELFF
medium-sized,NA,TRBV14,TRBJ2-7,TGTGCCAGCAGCCAAGATTCGTCTTACGAGCAGTACTTC,CASSQDSSYEQYF
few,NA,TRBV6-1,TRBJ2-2,TGTGCCAGCAGGAGGGAGAACACCGGGGAGCTGTTTTTT,CASRRENTGELFF
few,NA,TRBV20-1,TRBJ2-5,TGCAGTGCTAGAGATCTGGAGACCCAGTACTTC,CSARDLETQYF
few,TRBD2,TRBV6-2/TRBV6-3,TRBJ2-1,TGTGCCAGCAGTACTAGCGGCTCCTACAATGAGCAGTTCTTC,CASSTSGSYNEQFF
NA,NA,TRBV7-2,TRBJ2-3,TGTGCCAGCAGCGCGCACGAGGGAGATACGCAGTATTTT,CASSAHEGDTQYF
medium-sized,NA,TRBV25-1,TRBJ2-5,TGTGCCAGCAGCCCCCGGGGGGCTGGGCAAGAGACCCAGTACTTC,CASSPRGAGQETQYF
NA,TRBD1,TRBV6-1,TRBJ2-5,TGTGCCAGCAGTGATAACGGACAGGACCTGGACCAAGAGACCCAGTACTTC,CASSDNGQDLDQETQYF
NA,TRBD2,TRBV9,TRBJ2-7,TGTGCCAGCAGCCTGGGGGCCTTAGCGGGAGGGTCCTACGAGCAGTACTTC,CASSLGALAGGSYEQYF